A few counts support the clone carrying this T cell receptor (beta chain). Its antigen is not identified. TCRdb re-derived calls from the 5' RACE reads in MiXCR, one entry per CDR3 protein. The sample contains roughly 540,000 distinct CDR3 sequences, about 20% of which appear only once. The sample is drawn from a study of identical twins. Whole-study results and caveats: Excess twin sharing in beta out-of-frame sequences was weaker.

These data also formed part of another study, on T cells expressing NK-cell markers. That study adds: In sorted CD3+CD56+NKG2C+, CD3+CD56+NKG2C- and CD3+CD56-NKG2C+ T cells, TCR beta repertoires were obtained.

Specimen: CD4+ T cells sorted from blood. The receptor was derived from a woman younger than 30 in good health.

CDR3 residues: CSGAWQDGYTF. Written as DNA, the CDR3 is TGCAGCGGAGCCTGGCAGGATGGCTACACCTTC. The J gene is TRBJ1-2, the V gene TRBV20-1, with D hard to call. Per germline, CDR1 DFQATT and CDR2 SNEGSKA (reference sequence). The CDR3 contains 11 residues.